These 10 T cell receptor beta chains were sequenced from one sample in a study of blood T cell repertoires in COVID-19. The method was immunoSEQ multiplex PCR; TCRdb's version includes in-frame clones alone and lacks a portion of them. The table lists 240,000 or so clones, about 87% of them singletons. Material: PBMCs or T cells enriched from blood (not recorded which). Receptors were obtained from a man aged 50 to 59 who had been exposed to COVID-19.

J is TRBJ2-3 and V is TRBV5-5; 10 nucleotides align to TRBD2. Germline assignment: CDR1 SGHKS and CDR2 YYEKEE (reference sequence). This CDR3 has 16 residues. V shed 0 bases and J 0 bases; nucleotides not matched to a gene: 1. Written as DNA, the CDR3 is TGTGCCAGCAGCTTGGGGGGACTAGCGAGCACAGATACGCAGTATTTT. It translates to CASSLGGLASTDTQYF.

This chain uses TRBV25-1 with TRBJ2-7; 7 bases agree with TRBD1. Germline V lookup: CDR1 MGHDK, CDR2 SYGVNS. CDR3 length: 15 amino acids. With V trimmed by 3 bases and J by 3 bases, 8 bases remained unmatched. The CDR3 protein is CASSDGQADIYEQYF. Here the CDR3 DNA reads TGTGCCAGCAGTGACGGACAGGCAGATATCTACGAGCAGTACTTC.

J is TRBJ2-2 and V is TRBV6-5; D gene ambiguous. Per germline, CDR1 MNHEY and CDR2 SVGAGI. There are 14 residues in the CDR3. Trimming took off 6 bases at V and 0 bases at J, with 8 bases between the two ends. The CDR3 coding sequence is TGTGCCAGCAGAGGAGACTCGAACACCGGGGAGCTGTTTTTT. It yields the protein CASRGDSNTGELFF.

This chain links TRBV15 with TRBJ2-5; unclear D gene. Trimming pared 3 bases from V and 3 bases from J, leaving 11 bases between. Germline CDR1 and CDR2: LNHNV and YYDKDF (reference sequence). CDR3 size: 14 residues. CDR3 in DNA: TGTGCCACCAGCAGCCCATCCCGGGAAGAGACCCAGTACTTC. Translating gives CATSSPSREETQYF.

This CDR3 is CAWSVPLATSYNEQFF. For the CDR3, the DNA is TGTGCCTGGAGTGTACCCCTAGCGACCTCCTACAATGAGCAGTTCTTC. This sequence joins TRBV30 and TRBJ2-1; TRBD2 might be the D (6 bases). Between the trimmed V and J ends, which lost 0 bases and 0 bases, there was a span of 12 bases. The CDR3 spans 16 residues. Germline V gene lookup returns CDR1 GTSNPN and CDR2 SVGIG (reference sequence). Supplemented by reference TRBV30 and TRBJ2-1, the full variable domain reads SQTIHQWPATLVQPVGSPLSLECTVEGTSNPNLYWYRQAAGRGLQLLFYSVGIGQISSEVPQNLSASRPQDRQFILSSKKLLLSDSGFYLCAWSVPLATSYNEQFFGPGTRLTVL.

The CDR3 sequence is CASSLTGGGDTEAFF. In DNA, the CDR3 is TGCGCCAGCAGCTTAACAGGGGGCGGCGACACTGAAGCTTTCTTT. The rearrangement links TRBV5-1 to TRBJ1-1; TRBD1 matches at 9 bases. Germline loops: CDR1 SGHRS, CDR2 YFSETQ. This CDR3 comprises 15 residues. J gave up 3 bases and V 2 bases, and 5 bases lay outside the gene matches. Combining the CDR3 with reference TRBV5-1 and TRBJ1-1 gives the whole variable domain KAGVTQTPRYLIKTRGQQVTLSCSPISGHRSVSWYQQTPGQGLQFLFEYFSETQRNKGNFPGRFSGRQFSNSRSEMNVSTLELGDSALYLCASSLTGGGDTEAFFGQGTRLTVV.

The chain joins TRBV11-3 to TRBJ2-5; a weak D match, TRBD2 (6 bases). Trimming removed 1 base at V and 5 bases at J, with 11 bases between. The CDR3 extends over 14 amino acids. Germline V gives CDR1 SGHNT, CDR2 YENEEA. In nucleotides, the CDR3 is TGTGCCAGCAGCTTAGGTGGGGCGGGGGAGACCCAGTACTTC. Translating gives CASSLGGAGETQYF.

For this clone: Other DNA sequences in the sample encode the same CDR3. The gene calls are TRBV5-1 and TRBJ1-2; TRBD1 is a possible D gene (6 bases). Trimming left V 2 bases short and J 0 bases short, with 11 bases between. This CDR3 comprises 15 residues. CDR1 is SGHRS and CDR2 is YFSETQ in the germline V gene. CDR3 nucleotides: TGCGCCAGCAGCTTAGGACAGACCTCTAACTATGGCTACACCTTC. This encodes CASSLGQTSNYGYTF.

Worth noting for this clone: Other DNA variants within this sample encode the same CDR3. The chain employs TRBV28 and TRBJ1-2, with D tentatively TRBD1 (5 bases). V shed 4 bases and J shed 5 bases, with 8 bases lying between them. The CDR3 consists of 12 residues. Germline V gene sequence: CDR1 MDHEN, CDR2 SYDVKM. This CDR3 reads CASSSGGYGYTF. For the CDR3, the DNA is TGTGCCAGCAGTTCCGGGGGATATGGCTACACCTTC.

The chain is built from TRBV18 and TRBJ1-1; 9 nucleotides agree with TRBD1. The CDR3 has 15 residues. J was trimmed by 6 bases and V by 5 bases; bases with no gene match: 10. Germline V gives CDR1 KGHSH, CDR2 LQKENI. This CDR3 reads CASSSSYGQGSEAFF. CDR3 sequence (DNA): TGTGCCAGCTCATCATCATACGGACAGGGGTCTGAAGCTTTCTTT.